Each of the 15 T cell receptor beta chains below was sequenced from the same sample in a study of regulatory T cells in long-lasting Graves disease (dated by TCRdb to the early 2020s). Explained via the paper, the time point label denotes: persistent/refractory GD, antithyroid drugs over 5 years with positive TRAb. For both TCR sequencing and RNA sequencing, RNA was extracted from PBMCs using TRIzol. Libraries were constructed by multiplex PCR. The listed sequencing device is Illumina HiSeq 4000. iRepertoire HTBI primers and Arm-PCR amplification of CDR3 regions were used to construct TCR beta libraries. In TCRdb, the public reads were trimmed at Q25 with fastp and aligned with MiXCR, with productive beta chains retained. Rows with one shared CDR3 protein collapse into an entry with the most common genes and DNA. Present in this sample are around 340,000 distinct CDR3 sequences, about 20% of which were seen just once. The leading ten clones occupy 29% of the sample.

Source: peripheral blood mononuclear cells (PBMCs), taken when the disease was refractory, from a patient treated with antithyroid drugs. These receptors were taken from a female donor with Graves disease.

This clonotype has more than one count but fewer than ten. The rearrangement joins TRBV10-3 to TRBJ1-6; no clear D gene. The CDR3 contains 16 residues. CDR1 is ENHRY, CDR2 SYGVKD, per germline. Between the trimmed V and J ends, which lost 4 bases and 10 bases, there was a span of 20 bases. CDR3 nucleotide sequence: TGTGCCATCAGTGGGGGAGACCGGGCTATGGGCTCACCCCTCCACTTT. Protein sequence: CAISGGDRAMGSPLHF.

On this clonotype: A clone one base away is much larger, so this may be a read error. The chain has TRBV11-2 and TRBJ2-7; D call uncertain. Germline values: CDR1 SGHAT, CDR2 FQNNGV. This CDR3 region has 13 residues. In DNA, the CDR3 is TGTGCCAGCAAGGCACGGAGCTCCTACGGGCAGTACTTC. Translated: CASKARSSYGQYF. Based on the CDR3 plus reference TRBV11-2 and TRBJ2-7, the full variable domain is EAGVAQSPRYKIIEKRQSVAFWCNPISGHATLYWYQQILGQGPKLLIQFQNNGVVDDSQLPKDRFSAERLKGVDSTLKIQPAKLEDSAVYLCASKARSSYGQYFGPGTRLTVT.

On this clonotype itself: It differs at one base from a far larger clone, so likely a read error. The chain links TRBV6-2 or TRBV6-3 to TRBJ1-1; no firm D call. Germline V gene lookup returns CDR1 MNHEY and CDR2 SVGEGT. Trimming stripped 5 bases from V and 3 bases from J, with 16 bases between. The CDR3 length is 15 residues. The DNA for the CDR3 is TGTGCCAGCAGTCCCCCCCCTTACAAGGACACTGAAGCTTTCTTT. Translation gives CASSPPPYKDTEAFF.

The V and J genes are TRBV18 and TRBJ2-6; D not resolved. The CDR3 loop spans 14 amino acids. CDR1 and CDR2 (germline): KGHSH, LQKENI. V gave up 3 bases and J gave up 2 bases, with 5 bases separating them. CDR3: CASSPIAGANVLTF. In DNA, the CDR3 is TGTGCCAGCTCACCCATAGCTGGGGCCAACGTCCTGACTTTC.

This chain links TRBV30 with TRBJ1-1; D is ambiguous. Germline CDR1 GTSNPN, CDR2 SVGIG (reference sequence). Trimming removed 4 bases at V and 1 base at J, with 7 bases between. The CDR3 extends over 12 amino acids. The CDR3 loop is CAWILENTEAFF. CDR3 DNA: TGTGCCTGGATCCTGGAGAACACTGAAGCTTTCTTT.

Notes on this clonotype: One end of the junction is discordant with germline, which a read error may explain. This chain uses TRBV19 with TRBJ1-1; TRBD1 is a possible D gene (6 bases). Germline CDR1 LNHDA, CDR2 SQIVND (reference sequence). This CDR3 spans 13 amino acids. The CDR3 DNA reads TGTGCCAATAGTATATACAGGGACACTGAAGCTTTCTTT. It specifies CANSIYRDTEAFF.

The chain couples TRBV7-9 to TRBJ2-7, with D hard to call. Trimming removed 5 bases at V and 6 bases at J, with 23 bases between. There are 16 residues in the CDR3. Germline assignment: CDR1 SEHNR and CDR2 FQNEAQ (reference sequence). CDR3 protein: CASSPLAGQRNSEQYF. The CDR3, as DNA: TGTGCCAGCAGCCCCCTGGCCGGTCAAAGGAATTCCGAGCAGTACTTC.

The chain has TRBV30 and TRBJ1-5; D unclear. The V and J ends lost 0 bases and 4 bases respectively, with 13 bases between them. The germline CDR1 and CDR2 sequences are GTSNPN and SVGIG (reference sequence). The CDR3 spans 15 residues. CDR3 nucleotide sequence: TGTGCCTGGAGTGTACGTCAGACACCTAATCAGCCCCAGCATTTT. It yields the protein CAWSVRQTPNQPQHF.

This clonotype has ten or more counts. This chain connects TRBV6-2 or TRBV6-3 to TRBJ1-1, with a possible D match to TRBD1 (5 bases). Looked up from germline, CDR1 is MNHEY and CDR2 is SVGEGT. The length of the CDR3 is 17 residues. The V end was cut by 0 bases, the J end by 0 bases, with 14 bases between. The CDR3, as DNA: TGTGCCAGCAGTTACTCGGACGGGGGACGATTGAACACTGAAGCTTTCTTT. Translation: CASSYSDGGRLNTEAFF.

This clonotype came up a few times. CDR3 bases: TGTGCCAGCAGCGTAGGCGGGTGGGGCCAAGAGACCCAGTACTTC. Protein product: CASSVGGWGQETQYF. The rearrangement links TRBV9 to TRBJ2-5, with D possibly TRBD2 on 5 matching bases. CDR3 size: 15 residues. Germline assignment: CDR1 SGDLS and CDR2 YYNGEE. The V gene lost 0 bases and the J gene lost 1 base, with 10 bases spanning the gap.

The chain joins TRBV7-2 to TRBJ2-5; 13 positions agree with TRBD2. Unmatched junction bases numbered 12, after V lost 1 base and J lost 7 bases. CDR1 is SGHTA and CDR2 is FQGNSA in the germline V gene. This CDR3 contains 18 residues. CDR3 sequence: CASSLDGTSGARMVTQYF. DNA of the CDR3: TGTGCCAGCAGCTTAGATGGGACTAGCGGGGCTCGTATGGTGACCCAGTACTTC.

In this sample, this clonotype turned up many times. The chain couples TRBV28 to TRBJ2-7; no reliable D call. CDR3 size: 15 residues. V lost 3 bases and J 5 bases, leaving 17 bases between the germline ends. The germline CDR1 and CDR2 sequences are MDHEN and SYDVKM. CDR3: CASSFPGRSRHEQYF. CDR3 bases: TGTGCCAGCAGTTTCCCGGGCAGGTCTCGCCACGAGCAGTACTTC.

Turning to this clonotype: This may stem from a read error, because a much larger clone lies one nucleotide away. V gene TRBV6-1 combines with J gene TRBJ2-5; 8 bases are a match to TRBD1. The CDR3 runs 13 residues. In germline, CDR1 is MNHNS, CDR2 SASEGT. Trimming took 7 bases from V and 0 from J; bases not matched to a gene: 1. The CDR3 sequence: CASKDRDQETQYF. Here the CDR3 DNA reads TGTGCCAGCAAGGACAGGGACCAAGAGACCCAGTACTTC.

This clonotype was counted many times. The chain is built from TRBV20-1 and TRBJ1-5, with D perhaps TRBD1 (6 bases). The CDR3 spans 15 residues. The germline V gene has CDR1 DFQATT and CDR2 SNEGSKA (reference sequence). The V gene lost 1 base and the J gene lost 0 bases, with 10 bases spanning the gap. The CDR3 bases are TGCAGTGCTAGAGGGACAGCTTATAGCAATCAGCCCCAGCATTTT. Translated, it gives CSARGTAYSNQPQHF.

This clonotype was seen at least ten times. The genes are TRBV7-2 and TRBJ2-7, with TRBD1 identical over 9 bases. The CDR3 has 14 amino acids. Germline V gene lookup returns CDR1 SGHTA and CDR2 FQGNSA. V lost 5 bases, J lost 1 base, and 3 bases stayed unmatched. The CDR3 spells CASSGGTGSYEQYF. CDR3 in DNA: TGTGCCAGCAGCGGCGGGACAGGGTCCTACGAGCAGTACTTC.